The present T cell receptor (beta chain) was sequenced within a study of blood T cell repertoires in COVID-19. The overall study: The cDNA or gDNA used as material had been derived from T cells, B-cell-depleted T cells, or PBMCs.

Living in 24 US areas, the participants were between about 18 and 90 years of age. Which cohort a participant joined came from the clinical history participants gave. What the recovered Cohort 3 donors had was two negative PCRs, clearance, or symptom resolution. Measured with immunoSEQ multiplex PCR; TCRdb has only the in-frame clones, and not every one. The profile shows approximately 280,000 clones, approximately 81% of them singletons. The sequencing sample was made of PBMCs or T cells enriched from blood (not recorded which). The receptor was derived from a woman in her fifties or sixties who had recovered from COVID-19.

CDR3 DNA: TGTGCCAGCAGCCGGGACTATCTATGGAGCTCCTACGAGCAGTACTTC. Translated: CASSRDYLWSSYEQYF. The rearrangement links TRBV5-5 to TRBJ2-7; 7 bases map to TRBD2. Germline V gives CDR1 SGHKS, CDR2 YYEKEE (reference sequence). This CDR3 is built from 16 residues. With V trimmed by 4 bases and J by 0 bases, 10 bases remained unmatched.